These T cell receptor beta chains were read from a single sample in a study of T cell repertoires in cytomegalovirus infection. TCRdb itself ran the reads through MiXCR, one entry per CDR3 protein. The top ten hold about 20% of the sample, which has about 700,000 distinct CDR3 sequences, 30% to 35% seen once. These TCRs are of unknown antigen specificity. This specimen was cultured PBMCs, taken from culture after CMV antigen stimulation. The receptors come from a human donor in good health (CMV status not recorded). Some clones in this sample may be carry-over from other donors' samples. Each CDR3 is given with its conserved first and last residue. The D gene is left open where the match is weak. Only some rows state a clone size, as once, few, many or a class for expanded clones.

d_call clone_size j_call v_call cdr3_aa cdr3_nt
- few TRBJ2-7 TRBV6-2/TRBV6-3 CASSYMGLGEQYF TGTGCCAGCAGTTACATGGGACTGGGCGAGCAGTACTTC
- many TRBJ2-7 TRBV7-2 CASSLAKRPYEQYF TGTGCCAGCAGCCTAGCGAAACGACCCTACGAGCAGTACTTC
- few TRBJ2-2 TRBV7-9 CASSTVTGELFF TGTGCCAGCAGCACCGTCACCGGGGAGCTGTTTTTT
TRBD2 - TRBJ2-3 TRBV9 CASSVESGRVADTQYF TGTGCCAGCAGCGTAGAAAGCGGGAGAGTTGCAGATACGCAGTATTTT
- - TRBJ1-2 TRBV2 CASRHLYYGYTF TGTGCCAGCAGGCACCTCTACTATGGCTACACCTTC
TRBD2 many TRBJ2-1 TRBV10-3 CAISESVLAGGSWEQFF TGTGCCATCAGTGAGTCCGTCTTGGCGGGGGGGTCGTGGGAGCAGTTCTTC
TRBD2 - TRBJ2-7 TRBV18 CASSPPEELAGVHYEQYF TGTGCCAGCTCACCACCGGAAGAACTAGCGGGAGTGCACTACGAGCAGTACTTC
TRBD1 - TRBJ1-4 TRBV12-3/TRBV12-4 CASSLGQNEKLFF TGTGCCAGCAGCCTGGGACAGAATGAAAAACTGTTTTTT
- - TRBJ1-6 TRBV6-5 CASSVGHLKRSPLHF TGTGCCAGCAGTGTGGGACACTTAAAGAGGTCACCCCTCCACTTT
TRBD1 - TRBJ1-1 TRBV5-1 CASSPGTEGAAFF TGCGCCAGCAGCCCGGGGACAGAGGGGGCAGCTTTCTTT
- - TRBJ1-5 TRBV12-3/TRBV12-4 CASSERQVQPQHF TGTGCCAGCAGTGAAAGACAGGTCCAGCCCCAGCATTTT
- few TRBJ2-3 TRBV4-3 CASSQERQPTDTQYF TGCGCCAGCAGCCAAGAACGACAGCCCACAGATACGCAGTATTTT
- few TRBJ1-5 TRBV27 CASSSPARGQPQHF TGTGCCAGCAGTTCCCCAGCCAGGGGCCAGCCCCAGCATTTT
- - TRBJ2-7 TRBV12-3/TRBV12-4 CASSLASAAAGSYEQYF TGTGCCAGCAGTTTAGCGTCGGCTGCAGCGGGTTCCTACGAGCAGTACTTC
- - TRBJ1-3 TRBV7-9 CATKTVSGNTIYF TGTGCCACCAAGACAGTCTCTGGAAACACCATATATTTT
- - TRBJ1-5 TRBV7-8 CASSLVQEGPQHF TGTGCCAGCAGCTTGGTCCAAGAAGGGCCCCAGCATTTT
- - TRBJ2-2 TRBV4-3 CASSHLPGRETGELFF TGCGCCAGCAGCCACCTCCCAGGGAGAGAAACCGGGGAGCTGTTTTTT
- - TRBJ2-3 TRBV3-1 CASSQRETDTQYF TGTGCCAGCAGCCAAAGAGAAACAGATACGCAGTATTTT
TRBD1 - TRBJ2-7 TRBV11-2 CASSLDRPGTGYEQYF TGTGCCAGCAGCTTAGATCGTCCCGGGACAGGGTACGAGCAGTACTTC
- many TRBJ1-5 TRBV11-1 CASSLQINQPQHF TGTGCCAGCAGCTTACAGATCAATCAGCCCCAGCATTTT
- - TRBJ2-1 TRBV19 CASSADRSLVQFF TGTGCCAGTAGTGCGGACAGATCCTTAGTGCAGTTCTTC
TRBD1 - TRBJ1-2 TRBV7-2 CASSYMTGGGGYTF TGTGCCAGCAGCTACATGACAGGGGGAGGGGGCTACACCTTC
TRBD2 - TRBJ2-3 TRBV24-1 CATSSGGGSSTDTQYF TGTGCCACCAGCTCTGGAGGCGGGAGTAGCACAGATACGCAGTATTTT
- few TRBJ2-4 TRBV15 CATSRKPWGPTGGGKNIQYF TGTGCCACCAGCAGAAAGCCCTGGGGCCCGACAGGCGGTGGCAAAAACATTCAGTACTTC
TRBD1 many TRBJ2-7 TRBV7-9 CASSLIRGQGSYEQYF TGTGCCAGCAGCTTAATCCGGGGACAGGGCTCCTACGAGCAGTACTTC
- many TRBJ1-2 TRBV7-2 CASSFQQYGYTF TGTGCCAGCAGCTTCCAGCAATATGGCTACACCTTC
TRBD2 - TRBJ2-7 TRBV6-1 CASSPGGKRDEQYF TGTGCCAGCAGCCCCGGGGGGAAGCGGGACGAGCAGTACTTC
- - TRBJ2-3 TRBV5-4 CASSLDYPLGDTQYF TGTGCCAGCAGCTTGGACTACCCCTTGGGAGATACGCAGTATTTT
- few TRBJ1-1 TRBV6-6 CASSLRGEDTEAFF TGTGCCAGCAGCCTCCGAGGGGAGGACACTGAAGCTTTCTTT
TRBD2 few TRBJ2-7 TRBV7-9 CASSFTSGGYEQYF TGTGCCAGCAGCTTTACTAGCGGGGGGTACGAGCAGTACTTC
- - TRBJ2-7 TRBV19 CASRDGSKSYEQYF TGTGCCAGTAGGGATGGGTCGAAATCCTACGAGCAGTACTTC
- - TRBJ1-3 TRBV15 CATSREIQAGNTIYF TGTGCCACCAGCAGAGAGATCCAGGCTGGAAACACCATATATTTT
- - TRBJ1-5 TRBV19 CASSQRLGNQPQHF TGTGCCAGTAGTCAGCGTTTAGGGAATCAGCCCCAGCATTTT
TRBD1 - TRBJ2-7 TRBV20-1 CSASGTGSVGQYF TGCAGTGCTTCCGGGACAGGGTCGGTCGGGCAGTACTTC
TRBD2 - TRBJ2-1 TRBV4-1 CASSQPSAGGSVDEQFF TGCGCCAGCAGCCAGCCATCTGCGGGAGGATCTGTGGATGAGCAGTTCTTC